This TCR beta chain originates from a study of radiation and T cells in renal cell carcinoma. Libraries were prepared by immunoSEQ multiplex PCR; TCRdb keeps only in-frame clonotypes and omits some of them. The repertoire holds around 64,000 clones, with 65% to 80% as singletons. Study findings and constraints: Top tumor clonotypes rose in blood 2 weeks post-radiation, then contracted. No pretreatment tumor biopsies were available for baseline clonotypes.

Worth noting for this clone: Its antigen is unknown.

Noted time point: blood 4 weeks post-SBRT, at nephrectomy. The treatment: 15 Gy SBRT to primary tumor, nephrectomy 4 weeks later. Nephrectomy followed 15 Gy stereotactic body radiation by 4 weeks. The CDR3 loop spans 16 amino acids. This clonotype was obtained from a man aged 55 to 69 with renal cell carcinoma. The J gene is TRBJ2-3, the V gene TRBV21-1; the table names TRBD2, a call not compared with the DNA. TRBV21-1 is flagged as a pseudogene. The sample consisted of blood, taken from a patient whose treatment included radiotherapy and nephrectomy. The CDR3 region has the DNA TGTGCCAGCAGCACCAAAAGACTTCGTCCCACAGATACGCAGTATTTT. It encodes CASSTKRLRPTDTQYF.